This TCR beta chain was sequenced in a study of T-cell memory formation after mild COVID-19. Whole-study results and caveats: CM and EM subsets held most contracting CD4+ clones; EMRA held CD8+ ones. Whether second-wave clones peaking at day 37 were SARS-CoV-2 specific went unconfirmed.

Concerning this clonotype: What it binds is not known.

TCRdb passed the 5' RACE reads through MiXCR, listing each CDR3 protein once. This sample has more than 150,000 distinct CDR3 sequences, with under 20% found just once. This receptor was obtained from a man between 18 and 35 years old who had mild COVID-19 (a few samples of this study predate the infection). Cell type and time point are not known. Sample: PBMCs or a T cell subset sorted from them (not recorded which).

The CDR3 loop is CASSHPGTLNTEAFF. The CDR3, as DNA: TGTGCCAGCAGCCATCCGGGCACACTTAACACTGAAGCTTTCTTT. This chain links TRBV14 with TRBJ1-1; no clear D. Trimming shortened V by 3 bases and J by 2 bases, and 13 bases separated the two germline ends. This CDR3 comprises 15 residues. CDR1 SGHDN and CDR2 FVKESK come from the germline V gene.